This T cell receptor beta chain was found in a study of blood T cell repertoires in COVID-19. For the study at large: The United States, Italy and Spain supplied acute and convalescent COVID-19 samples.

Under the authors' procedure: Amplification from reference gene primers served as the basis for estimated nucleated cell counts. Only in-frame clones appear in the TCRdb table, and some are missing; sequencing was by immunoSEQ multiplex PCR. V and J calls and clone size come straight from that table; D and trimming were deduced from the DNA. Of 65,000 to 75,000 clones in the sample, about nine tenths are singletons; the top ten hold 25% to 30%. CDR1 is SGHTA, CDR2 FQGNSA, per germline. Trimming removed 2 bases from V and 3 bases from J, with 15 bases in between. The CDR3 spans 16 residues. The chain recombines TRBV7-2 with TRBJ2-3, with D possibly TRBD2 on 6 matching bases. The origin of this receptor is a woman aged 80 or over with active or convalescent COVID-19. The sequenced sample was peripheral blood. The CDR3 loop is CASSLRSQRATDTQYF. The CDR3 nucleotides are TGTGCCAGCAGCTTACGCTCTCAGCGGGCTACAGATACGCAGTATTTT.